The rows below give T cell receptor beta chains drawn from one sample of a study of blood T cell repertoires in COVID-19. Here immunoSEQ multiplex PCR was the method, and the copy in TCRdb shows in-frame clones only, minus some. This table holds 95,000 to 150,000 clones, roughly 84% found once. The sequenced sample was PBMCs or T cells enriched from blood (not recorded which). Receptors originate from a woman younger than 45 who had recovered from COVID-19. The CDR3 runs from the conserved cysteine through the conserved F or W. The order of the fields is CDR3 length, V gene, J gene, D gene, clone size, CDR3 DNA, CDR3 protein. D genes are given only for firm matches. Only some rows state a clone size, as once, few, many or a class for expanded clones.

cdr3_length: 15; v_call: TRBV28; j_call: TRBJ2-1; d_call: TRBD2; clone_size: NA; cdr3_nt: TGTGCCAGCAGTTTGGCAGCGGGAGGTAACAATGAGCAGTTCTTC; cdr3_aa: CASSLAAGGNNEQFF
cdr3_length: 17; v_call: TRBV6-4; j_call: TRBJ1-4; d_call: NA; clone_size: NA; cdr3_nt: TGTGCCAGCAGTGACTCTCCCTGGACAGCAACTAATGAAAAACTGTTTTTT; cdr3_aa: CASSDSPWTATNEKLFF
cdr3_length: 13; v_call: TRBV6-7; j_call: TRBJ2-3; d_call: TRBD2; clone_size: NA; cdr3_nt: TGCCAGCTAGCGGGAGTTATTACAGATACGCAGTATTTT; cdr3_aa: CQLAGVITDTQYF
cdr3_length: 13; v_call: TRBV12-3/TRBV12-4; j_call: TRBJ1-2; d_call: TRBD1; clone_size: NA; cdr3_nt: TGTGCCAGCAGTTACAGGGGGCTTGGCGGCTACACCTTC; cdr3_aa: CASSYRGLGGYTF
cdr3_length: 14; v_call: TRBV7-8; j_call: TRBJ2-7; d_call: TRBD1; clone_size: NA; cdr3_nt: TGTGCCAGCAGCTTACGACAGGGGATCTACGAGCAGTACTTC; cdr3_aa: CASSLRQGIYEQYF
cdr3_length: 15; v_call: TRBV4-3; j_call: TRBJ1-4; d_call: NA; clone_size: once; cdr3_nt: TGCGCCAGCAGCCAACAGGCCGATTATAATGAAAAACTGTTTTTT; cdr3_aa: CASSQQADYNEKLFF
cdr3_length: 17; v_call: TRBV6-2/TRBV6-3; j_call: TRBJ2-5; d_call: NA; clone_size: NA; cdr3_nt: TGTGCCAGCAGTCCCGACCAGAGGAGCTGGCTCCAAGAGACCCAGTACTTC; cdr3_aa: CASSPDQRSWLQETQYF
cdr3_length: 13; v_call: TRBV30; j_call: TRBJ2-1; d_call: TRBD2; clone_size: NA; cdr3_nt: TGTGCCTGGAGTCATAGCGGGAGGGGGGAGCAGTTCTTC; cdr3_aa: CAWSHSGRGEQFF
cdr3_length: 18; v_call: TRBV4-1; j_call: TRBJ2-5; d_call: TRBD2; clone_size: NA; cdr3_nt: TGCGCCAGCAGCCCGACTAGCGGGAGATTGGGTAGCCAAGAGACCCAGTACTTC; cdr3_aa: CASSPTSGRLGSQETQYF
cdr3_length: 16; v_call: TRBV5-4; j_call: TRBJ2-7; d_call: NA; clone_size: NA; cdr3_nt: TGTGCCAGCAGCTTTTACCAGTGGGGCAGGCCATACGAGCAGTACTTC; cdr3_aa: CASSFYQWGRPYEQYF
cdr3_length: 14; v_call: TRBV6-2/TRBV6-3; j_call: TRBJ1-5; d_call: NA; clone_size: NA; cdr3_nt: TGTGCCAGCAGTTCCAGACAGGTCCAGGGGCCCCAGCATTTT; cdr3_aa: CASSSRQVQGPQHF
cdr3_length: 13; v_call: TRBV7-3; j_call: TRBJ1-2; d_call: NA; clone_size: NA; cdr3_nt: TGTGCCAGCAGCTTAAGAGCGGGGAATGGCTACACCTTC; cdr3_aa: CASSLRAGNGYTF
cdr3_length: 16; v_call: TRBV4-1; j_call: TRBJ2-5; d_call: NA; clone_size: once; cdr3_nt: TGCGCCAGCAGCCATAAAAATCCCGCAGGGCAAGAGACCCAGTACTTC; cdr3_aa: CASSHKNPAGQETQYF
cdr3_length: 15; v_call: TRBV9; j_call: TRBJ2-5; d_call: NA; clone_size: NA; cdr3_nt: TGTGCCAGCAGCGGGGGACTTACTACGGGAGAGACCCAGTACTTC; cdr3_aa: CASSGGLTTGETQYF
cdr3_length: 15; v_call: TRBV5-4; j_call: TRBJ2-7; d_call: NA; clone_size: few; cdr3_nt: TGTGCCAGCAGCCCCGAGGACACGCAGCTCTACGAGCAGTACTTC; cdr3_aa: CASSPEDTQLYEQYF
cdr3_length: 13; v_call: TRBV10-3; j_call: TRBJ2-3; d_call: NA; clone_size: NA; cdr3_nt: TGTGCCATCAACACAGGGTTAAGAGATACGCAGTATTTT; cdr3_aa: CAINTGLRDTQYF
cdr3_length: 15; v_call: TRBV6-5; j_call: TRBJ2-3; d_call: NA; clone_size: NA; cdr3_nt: TGTGCCAGCAGCAAGCCCGCGCCTGGGAGAGATACGCAGTATTTT; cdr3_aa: CASSKPAPGRDTQYF
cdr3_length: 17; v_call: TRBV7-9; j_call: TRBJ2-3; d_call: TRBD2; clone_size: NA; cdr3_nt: TGTGCCAGCAGCTTAGGACAGCGGGAGGCCCCGCCAGATACGCAGTATTTT; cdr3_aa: CASSLGQREAPPDTQYF
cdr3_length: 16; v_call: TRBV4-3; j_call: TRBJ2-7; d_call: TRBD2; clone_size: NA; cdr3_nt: TGCGCCAGCAGCCGAGGACTAGCGGGAGGATCCTACGAGCAGTACTTC; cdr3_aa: CASSRGLAGGSYEQYF
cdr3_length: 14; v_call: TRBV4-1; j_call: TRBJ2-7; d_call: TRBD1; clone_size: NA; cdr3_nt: TGCGCCAGCAGCCTTCCGGACAGGCTGTACGAGCAGTACTTC; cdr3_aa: CASSLPDRLYEQYF
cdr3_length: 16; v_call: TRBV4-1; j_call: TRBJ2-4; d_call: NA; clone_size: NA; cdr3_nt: TGCGCCAGCAGCCACCCCGTGTCTTTAGCCAAAAACATTCAGTACTTC; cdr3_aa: CASSHPVSLAKNIQYF
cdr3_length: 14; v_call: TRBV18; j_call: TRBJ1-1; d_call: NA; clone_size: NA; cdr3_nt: TGTGCCAGCTCACGCGGGCAACGGAACACTGAAGCTTTCTTT; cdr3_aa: CASSRGQRNTEAFF